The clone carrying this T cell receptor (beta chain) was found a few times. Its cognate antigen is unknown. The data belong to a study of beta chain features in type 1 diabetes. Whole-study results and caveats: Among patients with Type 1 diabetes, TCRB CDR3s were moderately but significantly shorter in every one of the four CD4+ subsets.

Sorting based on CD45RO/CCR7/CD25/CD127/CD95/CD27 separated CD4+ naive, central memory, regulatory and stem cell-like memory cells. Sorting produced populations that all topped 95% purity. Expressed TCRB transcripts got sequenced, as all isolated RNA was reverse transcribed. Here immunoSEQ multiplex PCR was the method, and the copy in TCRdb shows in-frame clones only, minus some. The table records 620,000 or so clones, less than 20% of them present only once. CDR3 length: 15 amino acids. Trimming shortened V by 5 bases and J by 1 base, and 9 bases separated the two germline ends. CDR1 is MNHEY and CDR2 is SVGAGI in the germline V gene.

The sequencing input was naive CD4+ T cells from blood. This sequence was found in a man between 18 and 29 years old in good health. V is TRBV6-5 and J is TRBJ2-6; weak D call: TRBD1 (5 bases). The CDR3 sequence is CASSRTGSGANVLTF. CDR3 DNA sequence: TGTGCCAGCAGTCGTACAGGATCTGGGGCCAACGTCCTGACTTTC.